The source of this T cell receptor (beta chain) is a study of T-cell memory formation after mild COVID-19. Broader study findings: Mainly in CM and EM were contracting CD4+ clones; CD8+ were in EMRA. Pre-infection memory harbored some responding clones, suggesting cross-reactive memory joined.

The germline V and J ends were trimmed by 3 bases and 7 bases, with 16 bases remaining between them. The CDR3 is made up of 14 amino acids. CDR1 and CDR2 (germline): SGDLS, YYNGEE. Details on this clonotype: Its target is unknown.

5'RACE, which relied on constant-segment primers, yielded TCR alpha and TCR beta cDNA libraries carrying sample barcodes and UMIs. TCRdb ran MiXCR on the 5' RACE reads and lists one entry per CDR3 protein. The sample contains 300,000 to 400,000 distinct CDR3 sequences, approximately 15% of which appear only once. This TCR derives from a man between 18 and 29 years old who had mild COVID-19 (a few samples of this study predate the infection). Cell type and time point are not known. Sequencing was performed on PBMCs or a T cell subset sorted from them (not recorded which). The chain combines TRBV9 with TRBJ1-1; the D gene is possibly TRBD1 (5 bases). CDR3 DNA sequence: TGTGCCAGCAGCGCTCAAACAGGAAGCCTTGAAGCTTTCTTT. Translation gives CASSAQTGSLEAFF.